Detailed here is one T cell receptor (beta chain). This sample stems from a study of CD4 and CD8 cells across lung adenocarcinoma regions. Trimming cost V 8 bases and J 0 bases, with 10 bases left between them. Germline CDR1 reads MDHEN; CDR2 reads SYDVKM. There are 13 residues in the CDR3. Donors had localized lung adenocarcinoma, a non-small cell lung cancer. TCRdb ran MiXCR on the PCR reads and lists one entry per CDR3 protein. This sample has approximately 25,000 distinct CDR3 sequences, with approximately 50% found just once. Sequenced sample: CD8+ T cells from the center of a lung tumor. This TCR was recovered from a male donor with lung adenocarcinoma. The CD4 and CD8 labels of this study may be unreliable. This chain links TRBV28 with TRBJ1-2; D is possibly TRBD1 (5 bases). CDR3 sequence reads: CASSHRPNYGYTF. CDR3 sequence (DNA): TGTGCCAGCTCTCACAGGCCTAACTATGGCTACACCTTC.